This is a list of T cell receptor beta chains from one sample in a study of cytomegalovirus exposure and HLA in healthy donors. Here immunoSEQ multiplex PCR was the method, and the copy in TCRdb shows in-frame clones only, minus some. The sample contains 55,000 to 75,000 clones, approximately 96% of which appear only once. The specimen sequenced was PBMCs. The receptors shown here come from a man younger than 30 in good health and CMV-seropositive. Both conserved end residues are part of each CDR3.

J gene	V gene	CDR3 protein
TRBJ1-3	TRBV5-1	CASSLMGHSGNTIYF
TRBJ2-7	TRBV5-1	CASSLGTSGTYEQYF
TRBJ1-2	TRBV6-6	CASSYSSGSYGYTF
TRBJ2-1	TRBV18	CASSPSVAAAYNEQFF
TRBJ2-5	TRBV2	CASSKGTQETQYF
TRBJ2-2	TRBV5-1	CASSEQGSPGELFF
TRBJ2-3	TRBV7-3	CASSLSGAATDTQYF
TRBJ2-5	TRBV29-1	CSVGGPRGTQYF
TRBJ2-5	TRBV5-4	CASSLSGWVQETQYF
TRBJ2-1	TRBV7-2	CASSPRGRGEQFF
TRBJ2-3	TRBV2	CASSGPLAGTGSTDTQYF
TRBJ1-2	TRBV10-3	CAISEPGSNYGYTF
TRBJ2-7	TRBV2	CASSEQGITYEQYF
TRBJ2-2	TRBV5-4	CASSPGLAATGELFF
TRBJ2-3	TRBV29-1	CSVESRLGTDTQYF
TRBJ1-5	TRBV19	CASTYFVGQNNQPQHF
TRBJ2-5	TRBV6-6	CASSYPTPAGQETQYF
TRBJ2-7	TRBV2	CASRTGTSMFHASEQYF
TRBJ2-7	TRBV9	CASSVGDSGYEQYF
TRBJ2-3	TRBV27	CASSFGGTDTQYF
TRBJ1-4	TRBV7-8	CASSLGQGNNEKLFF
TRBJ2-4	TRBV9	CASSAGLAKNIQYF
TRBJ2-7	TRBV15	CATSRSGRTALYEQYF
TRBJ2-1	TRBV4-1	CASSQEGYSNEQFF
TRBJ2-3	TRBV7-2	CASSRPINRGLADTQYF
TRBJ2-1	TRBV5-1	CASSSGQTAQEQFF
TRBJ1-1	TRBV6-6	CASSYVDLRLNTEAFF
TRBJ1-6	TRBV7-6	CASSPPSSYNSPLHF
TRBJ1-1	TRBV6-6	CASSSRSGNTEAFF
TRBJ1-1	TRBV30	CAWSSGYTEAFF
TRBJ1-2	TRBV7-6	CASTPGGAPDYGYTF
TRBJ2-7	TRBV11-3	CASSKGTVGGGDYEQYF
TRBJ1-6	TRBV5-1	CASTGTGDNSPLHF
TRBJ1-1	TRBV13	CASSLAPGRGNTEAFF
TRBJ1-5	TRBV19	CASSGTGGVQPQHF
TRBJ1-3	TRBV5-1	CASSSEPGQASGNTIYF
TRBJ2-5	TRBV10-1	CASSESLAGGSETQYF
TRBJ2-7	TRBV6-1	CASSDAPGLGEEQYF
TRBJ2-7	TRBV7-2	CASSRQTGTNSYEQYF